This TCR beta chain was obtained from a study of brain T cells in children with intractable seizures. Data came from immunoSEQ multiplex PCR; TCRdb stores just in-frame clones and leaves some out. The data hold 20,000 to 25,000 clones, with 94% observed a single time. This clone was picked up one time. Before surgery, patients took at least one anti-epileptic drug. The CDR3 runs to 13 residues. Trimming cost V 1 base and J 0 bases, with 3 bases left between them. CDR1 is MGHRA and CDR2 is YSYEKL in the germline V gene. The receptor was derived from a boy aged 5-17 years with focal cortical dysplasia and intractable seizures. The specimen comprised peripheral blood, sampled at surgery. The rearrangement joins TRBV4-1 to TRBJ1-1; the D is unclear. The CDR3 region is CASSQGMNTEAFF. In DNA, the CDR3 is TGCGCCAGCAGCCAAGGGATGAACACTGAAGCTTTCTTT.